This TCR beta chain was retrieved from a study of cytomegalovirus exposure and HLA in healthy donors. General study points: In an earlier analysis, about 87% or about 30%: the productive usage of most TCR beta V segments. Later analysis associated a missense DCLRE1C variant with TCR beta V- and J-gene trimming. In a later analysis, compared with equally common non-associated chains, HLA-associated beta chains were more expanded. HLA alleles were associated with fewer than 20,000 TCR beta sequences in a later analysis at 0.05 false discovery rate.

PCR was performed using 60 Vbeta and 13 Jbeta primers. Repertoires were generated with immunoSEQ multiplex PCR, while TCRdb's copy carries only in-frame clones and drops some. The table shows 150,000 to 200,000 clones, with approximately 72% occurring only once. As to this clone: Its antigen is not identified.

The sequence came from a female donor in good health and CMV-seronegative. Sequenced: PBMCs.

In DNA form, the CDR3 reads TGTGCCAGCAGTTACTCTTCGGACAGGGGGCAACAGCAGTACTTC. It is translated as CASSYSSDRGQQQYF. The rearrangement joins TRBV6-6 to TRBJ2-7; 11 nucleotides line up with TRBD1. CDR3 length: 15 amino acids. Trimming removed 0 bases from V and 8 bases from J; junction bases left unmatched: 6. Germline V gives CDR1 MNHNY, CDR2 SVGAGI (reference sequence).